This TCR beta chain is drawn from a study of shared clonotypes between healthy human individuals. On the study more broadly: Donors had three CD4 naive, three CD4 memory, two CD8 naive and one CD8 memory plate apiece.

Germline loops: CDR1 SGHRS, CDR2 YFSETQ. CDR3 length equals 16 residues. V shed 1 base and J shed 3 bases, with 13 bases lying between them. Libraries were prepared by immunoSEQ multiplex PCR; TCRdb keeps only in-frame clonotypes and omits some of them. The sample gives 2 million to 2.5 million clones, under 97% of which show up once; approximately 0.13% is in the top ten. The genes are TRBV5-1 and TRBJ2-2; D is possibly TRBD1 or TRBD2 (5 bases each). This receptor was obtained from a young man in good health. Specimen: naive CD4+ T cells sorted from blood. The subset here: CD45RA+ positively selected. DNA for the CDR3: TGCGCCAGCAGCTTGACCTCTCAGGGAGACACCGGGGAGCTGTTTTTT. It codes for CASSLTSQGDTGELFF.